The 3 T cell receptor beta chains below were found in one sample sequenced in a study of blood T cells in healthy people across ages. Next came a second PCR, run for about 6 to 12 cycles, which used a sample-barcoded 5' primer along with a J-beta primer mix. TCRdb re-analysed the 5' RACE reads in MiXCR, keeping a single row per CDR3 protein. The table includes 600,000 to 1,000,000 distinct CDR3 sequences, 20% to 25% detected once. These data were likewise used in another study, on T cells of mothers and their children.

Sequencing was carried out using blood. These TCRs come from a boy aged 5 to 17 in good health.

Many counts were recorded for this clonotype. The chain recombines TRBV7-2 with TRBJ2-7; 12 nucleotides line up with TRBD2. Trimming cost V 5 bases and J 2 bases; bases outside gene matches: 1. This CDR3 has 14 amino acids. Germline V CDR1 and CDR2: SGHTA, FQGNSA. Here the CDR3 DNA reads TGTGCCAGCAGCCCTAGCGGGAGGGCCTACGAGCAGTACTTC. Translating gives CASSPSGRAYEQYF.

The table lists this clonotype with a few counts. V is TRBV7-2 and J is TRBJ2-2, with D possibly matching TRBD2 (5 bases). The CDR3 consists of 16 residues. V was cut by 3 bases and J by 5 bases, with 16 bases left in between. Germline V lookup: CDR1 SGHTA, CDR2 FQGNSA. The CDR3 reads CASSLAGSKGTGELFF. The CDR3 DNA is TGTGCCAGCAGCTTGGCGGGCTCCAAGGGAACCGGGGAGCTGTTTTTT.

This clonotype has more than one count but fewer than ten. The chain carries TRBV6-2 or TRBV6-3 and TRBJ1-4, with TRBD1 as a possible D gene (6 bases). Germline assignment: CDR1 MNHEY and CDR2 SVGEGT. The CDR3 has 13 amino acids. Trimming removed 8 bases at V and 7 bases at J, with 14 bases between. This chain's CDR3 is CASRIGGSEKLFF. DNA of the CDR3: TGTGCCAGCCGGATAGGGGGGAGTGAAAAACTGTTTTTT.